This record looks at one T cell receptor beta chain sequence and its context. Its specific antigen is unknown. Base qualities are not recorded, but no much larger clone differs from it by a single base. The CDR3 runs 15 residues from the cysteine to the phenylalanine. Only the CDR3 part of the read is kept: 45 bases, read in frame from the first base. V trim: 5 bases; J trim: 7 bases; unmatched bases: 8. Based on the germline V gene, the CDR1 and CDR2 sequences are SGHVS and FNYEAQ. This record comes from a study of T cells in lung cancer brain metastases (dated by TCRdb to 2017 to 2018). Study-level background: Most of the 20 patients had a history of tobacco use, with a median of roughly 40 pack-years. The primary and brain metastasis specimens were acquired a median of around 340 days apart. The study compared TCR beta CDR3 repertoires between fully resected primary non-small cell lung cancers and paired brain metastases. The cohort included around 20 patients who provided approximately 40 specimens, with each patient contributing one primary lung lesion and one brain metastasis. A median age at first diagnosis of 45 to 65 years was recorded for the patients, of whom 9 were male and 11 were female. Of the approximately 20 patients, eighteen received no interval therapy between resection of the primary and resection of the metastasis. The average DNA integrity number was over 3.5 in both primary and metastatic specimens, and the two sites did not differ significantly.

What the work shows at the level of the full study, not this receptor alone: Significantly fewer unique productive clones were found in brain metastases than in paired primaries (median roughly 1,500 versus 4,600). The ten most abundant clones made up a significantly larger repertoire fraction in brain metastases than primaries, suggesting clonal expansion. DNA fragmentation in the FFPE samples may have prevented recovery of the complete infiltrating T cell repertoire. It was not possible to control for the effects of preoperative corticosteroids on T cell infiltration in brain metastases. Most clones were specific to a single lesion, and overlap between paired lesions was limited (mean Morisita index around 0.2).

Between about 2 and 5.5 ug genomic DNA was input per sample, and equal DNA input was given to paired samples. TCR beta libraries were built with the immunoSEQ hsTCRbeta Kit using multiplexed V and J gene primers in two PCR steps. Pooled libraries, together with positive and negative controls, were sequenced on an Illumina MiSeq with a 100-cycle paired-end protocol. From the authors' description of their analysis: Raw data were processed by the immunoSEQ vendor into normalized, annotated TCR beta repertoire reports. Richness was defined as the number of unique clones by nucleotide sequence, and the iChao1 and Efron-Thisted estimators were used to extrapolate total richness. Pielou's evenness, Simpson's index, top-ten clone proportional abundance, and Morisita overlap index were used to characterize and compare paired lesions. The immuneACCESS repertoire file appears here via TCRdb, limited to in-frame rearrangements. These files lack a portion of the clones; in checked studies, under half of the deficit traces to unresolved V genes, and the cause of the others is not known. V and J calls and clone size follow that table, whereas D and trimming were derived from the DNA. This sample gives around 5,600 clones in total; approximately 80% of them show up just once. Of the sample, about 6.2% is held by the ten largest clones.

Patients had resection either for delayed recurrence of a solitary brain metastasis or for synchronous oligometastatic disease. To avoid including cancers other than NSCLC, any patient with a history of multiple malignancies was excluded. Tumor areas were macrodissected from roughly 5 deparaffinized around 9 um unstained sections, using marked H&E slides as a guide. All specimens were formalin-fixed and paraffin-embedded (FFPE). The AllPrep DNA/RNA FFPE Kit was used to extract genomic DNA. The clonotype was recovered from a man between 50 and 59 years old with non-small cell lung cancer that had spread to the brain. Material: tumor tissue from a brain metastasis. Sample cell subset or site, as interpreted from the label and publication: paired resected brain metastasis. The chain couples TRBV7-6 to TRBJ1-6; TRBD1 aligns with 7 central bases. CDR3 sequence: CASSPLTGKNSPLHF. The nucleotides are TGTGCCAGCAGCCCCCTGACAGGGAAAAATTCACCCCTCCACTTT.